This T cell receptor beta chain derives from a study of T-cell reconstitution after alpha-beta-depleted transplantation in children. During its preparation, the TCRbeta library received unique molecular identifiers. TCRdb re-called the PCR reads through MiXCR, storing one row per CDR3 protein. The sample has approximately 270,000 distinct CDR3 sequences, 20% to 30% seen once. V shed 4 bases, J shed 5 bases, and the junction held 5 bases outside the gene matches. The CDR3 spans 13 residues. Germline assignment: CDR1 SQVTM and CDR2 ANQGSEA. This chain uses TRBV29-1 with TRBJ2-1; the match to TRBD2 covers 7 bases. This material consisted of PBMCs, mostly from graft donor cells, taken 360 days after TCRalphabeta/CD19-depleted stem cell transplant. This receptor was obtained from a female patient younger than 10 who had a stem cell transplant for congenital amegakaryocytic thrombocytopenia, so the T cells may come from the graft donor. The CDR3 loop is CSVAQLAHNEQFF. The CDR3, as DNA: TGCAGCGTTGCCCAACTAGCGCACAATGAGCAGTTCTTC.